These 7 T cell receptor beta chains were all obtained from the same sample, sequenced in a study of siplizumab effects on memory and regulatory T cells. Sequencing used immunoSEQ multiplex PCR; TCRdb keeps in-frame clones, though not all of them. Of about 100,000 clones listed, 94% are singletons. The sequenced material came from Tregs sorted from blood. All receptors derive from a human donor in good health.

The V call is TRBV5-1, the J call TRBJ2-6, with a possible D match to TRBD1 (5 bases). Germline assignment: CDR1 SGHRS and CDR2 YFSETQ. V was clipped by 0 bases and J by 2 bases, with 6 bases between them. This CDR3 has 15 amino acids. For the CDR3, the DNA is TGCGCCAGCAGCTTGGGGGGCGCTGGGGCCAACGTCCTGACTTTC. Protein: CASSLGGAGANVLTF. Full variable domain (outside the CDR3, taken from reference TRBV5-1 and TRBJ2-6): KAGVTQTPRYLIKTRGQQVTLSCSPISGHRSVSWYQQTPGQGLQFLFEYFSETQRNKGNFPGRFSGRQFSNSRSEMNVSTLELGDSALYLCASSLGGAGANVLTFGAGSRLTVL.

The chain employs TRBV4-2 and TRBJ2-7, with 8 bases aligning to TRBD2. Losses at the gene ends were 1 base for V and 2 bases for J; bases not matched to a gene: 7. The CDR3 totals 16 residues. Germline V gene data show CDR1 as LGHNA and CDR2 as YNFKEQ. The CDR3, as DNA: TGTGCCAGCAGCCAAGTATCCGGGACTAGTGCCTACGAGCAGTACTTC. It is translated as CASSQVSGTSAYEQYF.

V gene TRBV28 combines with J gene TRBJ1-1, with D possibly TRBD1 on 5 matching bases. CDR1 is MDHEN and CDR2 is SYDVKM in the germline V gene. V shed 7 bases and J shed 4 bases, with 13 bases lying between them. This CDR3 contains 13 residues. The CDR3 DNA reads as TGTGCCAGCAAGAGGGGAAGTGGCACTGAAGCTTTCTTT. Residues: CASKRGSGTEAFF. Full variable domain (remainder filled in from reference TRBV28 and TRBJ1-1): DVKVTQSSRYLVKRTGEKVFLECVQDMDHENMFWYRQDPGLGLRLIYFSYDVKMKEKGDIPEGYSVSREKKERFSLILESASTNQTSMYLCASKRGSGTEAFFGQGTRLTVV.

The chain has TRBV5-1 and TRBJ2-1; D is undetermined. This CDR3 comprises 13 residues. Trimming removed 2 bases from V and 3 bases from J, with 6 bases in between. CDR1 is SGHRS, CDR2 YFSETQ, per germline. The CDR3 nucleotides read TGCGCCAGCAGCTTAACAGACTACAATGAGCAGTTCTTC. This sequence encodes CASSLTDYNEQFF.

This chain uses TRBV7-9 with TRBJ2-1; TRBD2 aligns across 14 bases. The CDR3 loop spans 14 amino acids. Germline values: CDR1 SEHNR, CDR2 FQNEAQ (reference sequence). Trimming took 5 bases from V and 9 from J; bases not matched to a gene: 3. The CDR3 nucleotides read TGTGCCAGCAGCCCGGGACTAGCGGGAGTTGAGCAGTTCTTC. This translates into CASSPGLAGVEQFF.

The chain is built from TRBV7-3 and TRBJ2-2, with 9 bases lining up with TRBD2. Germline V gives CDR1 SGHTA, CDR2 FQGTGA. V shed 5 bases, J shed 4 bases, and the junction held 8 bases outside the gene matches. CDR3 length: 16 residues. The CDR3, as DNA: TGTGCCAGCAGCGCGGGAGGGCCAATTCGCACCGGGGAGCTGTTTTTT. Translated, it gives CASSAGGPIRTGELFF. Filled out from reference TRBV7-3 and TRBJ2-2, the complete variable domain reads GAGVSQTPSNKVTEKGKYVELRCDPISGHTALYWYRQSLGQGPEFLIYFQGTGAADDSGLPNDRFFAVRPEGSVSTLKIQRTERGDSAVYLCASSAGGPIRTGELFFGEGSRLTVL.

V usage is TRBV2 and J usage is TRBJ1-3; 9 bases map to TRBD1. The CDR3 loop spans 19 amino acids. Per germline, CDR1 SNHLY and CDR2 FYNNEI. The V gene end was trimmed by 2 bases and the J gene end by 0 bases; junction bases not matched to a gene: 11. The CDR3 DNA follows: TGTGCCAGCAGTGAATATAAGGGACAGGGCGCTTCCTCTGGAAACACCATATATTTT. This gives the protein CASSEYKGQGASSGNTIYF.